One sample yielded the 31 T cell receptor beta chains listed below, sequenced in a study of T-cell memory formation after mild COVID-19. Each CDR3 protein is one row after TCRdb ran MiXCR on the 5' RACE reads. The table has fewer than 600,000 distinct CDR3 sequences, about a fifth seen once. Sequencing input: PBMCs or a T cell subset sorted from them (not recorded which). Every receptor here comes from an adult woman who had mild COVID-19 (a few samples of this study predate the infection). Cell type and time point are not known.

For this clonotype: A much larger clone differs from this one at a single base, so this may be a read error. This chain uses TRBV9 with TRBJ1-1, with D hard to call. V lost 0 bases and J lost 1, with 4 bases in between. CDR1 SGDLS and CDR2 YYNGEE come from the germline V gene. The length of the CDR3 is 13 residues. DNA of the CDR3: TGTGCCAGCAGCGTAGCTTCGAACACTGAAGCTTTCTTT. It yields the protein CASSVASNTEAFF. Full variable domain (missing parts from reference TRBV9 and TRBJ1-1): DSGVTQTPKHLITATGQRVTLRCSPRSGDLSVYWYQQSLDQGLQFLIQYYNGEERAKGNILERFSAQQFPDLHSELNLSSLELGDSALYFCASSVASNTEAFFGQGTRLTVV.

The rearrangement links TRBV10-3 to TRBJ1-5; 8 nucleotides align to TRBD1. Germline CDR1 and CDR2: ENHRY and SYGVKD. After removal of 3 bases from V and 0 bases from J, the junction contained 7 bases not matched to a gene. The CDR3 sequence is 17 residues long. CDR3 bases: TGTGCCATCAGTGACCCCGGACAGGGACATAGCAATCAGCCCCAGCATTTT. Protein product: CAISDPGQGHSNQPQHF.

This clonotype has just a few counts. The chain has TRBV7-9 and TRBJ2-7; possible D gene TRBD2, 6 bases. Trimming cost V 3 bases and J 6 bases, with 12 bases left between them. Germline lookup yields CDR1 SEHNR and CDR2 FQNEAQ (reference sequence). The length of the CDR3 is 13 residues. As DNA, the CDR3 is TGTGCCAGCAGCTTGGGCGGGGACGGCGAGCAGTACTTC. This codes for CASSLGGDGEQYF.

The CDR3 nucleotides read TGTGCCAGCAGCCAAGCGGAAGGAGGTGAGCAGTTCTTC. It translates to CASSQAEGGEQFF. The V gene is TRBV3-1, the J gene TRBJ2-1; D is perhaps TRBD2 (5 bases). V gave up 1 base and J gave up 9 bases, with 10 bases separating them. Germline-derived CDR1 and CDR2 are LGHDT and YNNKEL (reference sequence). The CDR3 contains 13 residues.

Points on this clonotype: The junction differs from germline at one of its ends, possibly a read error. The chain is built from TRBV14 and TRBJ2-1; D is possibly TRBD2 (5 bases). The CDR3 length is 16 residues. CDR1 is SGHDN, CDR2 FVKESK, per germline. The CDR3 here is CTSSQDYVSPYNEQFF. In DNA, the CDR3 is TGCACCAGCAGCCAAGACTATGTGAGCCCCTACAATGAGCAGTTCTTC.

This clonotype was detected a few times. V is TRBV7-9 and J is TRBJ1-1, with 7 bases fitting TRBD1. This CDR3 is 15 amino acids long. Trimming removed 4 bases from V and 1 base from J; junction bases left unmatched: 6. Germline CDR1 SEHNR, CDR2 FQNEAQ (reference sequence). This CDR3 is CASSSNRGPNTEAFF. Written as DNA, the CDR3 is TGTGCCAGCAGCTCTAACAGGGGACCGAACACTGAAGCTTTCTTT.

This rearrangement joins TRBV4-2 to TRBJ2-3; D may be TRBD1 or TRBD2 (5 bases each). Germline V lookup: CDR1 LGHNA, CDR2 YNFKEQ. The V gene lost 8 bases and the J gene lost 0 bases, with 15 bases spanning the gap. This CDR3 region has 15 residues. CDR3 DNA sequence: TGTGCCAGCTGTTTCGTGGGGGAAAGCACAGATACGCAGTATTTT. Its translation: CASCFVGESTDTQYF.

The rearrangement uses TRBV7-8 and TRBJ2-7; D perhaps matches TRBD1 (6 bases). V was clipped by 5 bases and J by 2 bases, with 10 bases between them. The CDR3 runs to 13 residues. Germline V gene data show CDR1 as SGHVS and CDR2 as FQNEAQ. CDR3 region: CASSHRVAYEQYF. CDR3 nucleotides: TGTGCCAGCAGCCACAGGGTCGCCTACGAGCAGTACTTC.

In this sample, this clonotype turned up a few times. The chain uses TRBV30 and TRBJ1-3; D is uncertain. The CDR3 length is 16 residues. Trimming left V 0 bases short and J 2 bases short, with 14 bases between. Germline V gene lookup returns CDR1 GTSNPN and CDR2 SVGIG (reference sequence). CDR3 sequence reads: CAWSVRAPPTGNTIYF. CDR3 coding DNA: TGTGCCTGGAGTGTACGGGCCCCTCCTACTGGAAACACCATATATTTT.

J is TRBJ2-1 and V is TRBV7-9; TRBD1 might be the D (5 bases). Trimming cost V 5 bases and J 7 bases, with 21 bases left between them. CDR3 length: 16 residues. Germline values: CDR1 SEHNR, CDR2 FQNEAQ (reference sequence). The CDR3 nucleotides read TGTGCCAGCAGCCCTCCGACAGAAGGTGGTGGGAATGAGCAGTTCTTC. This codes for CASSPPTEGGGNEQFF.

This clonotype was observed a handful of times. The rearrangement joins TRBV14 to TRBJ2-7; 9 bases are a match to TRBD2. This CDR3 region has 14 residues. The germline CDR1 and CDR2 sequences are SGHDN and FVKESK. V shed 2 bases, J shed 11 bases, and the junction held 10 bases outside the gene matches. CDR3 nucleotides: TGTGCCAGCAGCCAATATCCGAGGGGACTAGCAGAGTACTTC. Protein sequence: CASSQYPRGLAEYF.

This clonotype showed up just once. V is TRBV10-3 and J is TRBJ2-1, with TRBD2 matching 11 bases. CDR1 is ENHRY, CDR2 SYGVKD, per germline. The V segment lost 0 bases and the J segment 3 bases; nucleotides outside the gene matches: 7. The CDR3 spans 18 residues. The CDR3 here is CAISESAPGLAVYNEQFF. In nucleotides, the CDR3 is TGTGCCATCAGTGAGTCGGCCCCGGGACTAGCGGTCTACAATGAGCAGTTCTTC.

The chain carries TRBV6-6 and TRBJ1-1; D gene unclear. The CDR3 is made up of 12 amino acids. V lost 6 bases and J lost 7, with 12 bases in between. Germline-derived CDR1 and CDR2 are MNHNY and SVGAGI (reference sequence). CDR3 bases: TGTGCCAGCAGACCCCCGGGCCTTGAAGCTTTCTTT. Its translation is CASRPPGLEAFF.

The J gene is TRBJ2-1, the V gene TRBV2, with D perhaps TRBD2 (5 bases). CDR3 size: 12 residues. Germline CDR1 is SNHLY and CDR2 is FYNNEI. The V gene lost 6 bases and the J gene lost 8 bases, with 11 bases spanning the gap. The chain's CDR3 is CASRKARDEQFF. The CDR3 nucleotides are TGTGCCAGCAGGAAGGCGAGGGATGAGCAGTTCTTC.

This clonotype was counted ten times or more. The J gene is TRBJ2-7, the V gene TRBV2; D may be TRBD2 (5 bases). Germline V gene sequence: CDR1 SNHLY, CDR2 FYNNEI. This CDR3 contains 17 residues. Trimming removed 2 bases at V and 3 bases at J, with 20 bases between. CDR3 DNA: TGTGCCAGCAGTGAAAGAGGGCTAGTTCTCCGTTTCTACGAGCAGTACTTC. Translating gives CASSERGLVLRFYEQYF.

This clonotype was recorded a few times. The rearrangement joins TRBV12-3 or TRBV12-4 to TRBJ1-1, with TRBD1 as a possible D gene (6 bases). The CDR3 has 15 amino acids. Between the trimmed V and J ends, which lost 5 bases and 0 bases, there was a span of 13 bases. The CDR3 reads CASSTTQGLNTEAFF. CDR3 in DNA: TGTGCCAGCAGTACAACACAGGGACTGAACACTGAAGCTTTCTTT.

The chain is built from TRBV24-1 and TRBJ2-2; TRBD2 agrees at 7 bases. Germline V lookup: CDR1 KGHDR, CDR2 SFDVKD. The CDR3 covers 19 residues. V trimming: 0 bases; J trimming: 3 bases; junction bases outside the gene matches: 12. CDR3 in amino acids: CATSDLPSSAGDYTGELFF. The CDR3 nucleotides read TGTGCCACCAGTGATTTGCCTTCTTCGGCGGGGGACTACACCGGGGAGCTGTTTTTT.

The table lists this clonotype with many counts. This rearrangement joins TRBV9 to TRBJ2-5, with 11 bases identical to TRBD2. Germline loops: CDR1 SGDLS, CDR2 YYNGEE. V dropped 0 bases and J dropped 5; count of bases not matched to a gene: 3. The CDR3 runs to 15 residues. The CDR3 here is CASSVEASGGETQYF. The CDR3 DNA is TGTGCCAGCAGCGTAGAGGCTAGCGGGGGGGAGACCCAGTACTTC. Using reference TRBV9 and TRBJ2-5 for the parts outside the CDR3, the full variable domain is DSGVTQTPKHLITATGQRVTLRCSPRSGDLSVYWYQQSLDQGLQFLIQYYNGEERAKGNILERFSAQQFPDLHSELNLSSLELGDSALYFCASSVEASGGETQYFGPGTRLLVL.

The chain employs TRBV7-9 and TRBJ2-7; perhaps TRBD2 as D (5 bases). Trimming took 5 bases from V and 3 from J, leaving 17 bases between them. Germline values: CDR1 SEHNR, CDR2 FQNEAQ (reference sequence). The CDR3 runs 15 residues. The CDR3 coding sequence is TGTGCCAGCAGCCTCACGGACTTGGGCTTCTACGAGCAGTACTTC. Translation gives CASSLTDLGFYEQYF. The full variable domain, in which reference TRBV7-9 and TRBJ2-7 provide the parts outside the CDR3, is DTGVSQNPRHKITKRGQNVTFRCDPISEHNRLYWYRQTLGQGPEFLTYFQNEAQLEKSRLLSDRFSAERPKGSFSTLEIQRTEQGDSAMYLCASSLTDLGFYEQYFGPGTRLTVT.

This clonotype was recorded a few times. The CDR3 DNA follows: TGTGCCAGCAGCTTGGTTGGGGAGCTCTACGAGCAGTACTTC. It codes for CASSLVGELYEQYF. The rearrangement joins TRBV5-6 to TRBJ2-7, with a tentative D call TRBD2 (5 bases). The germline CDR1 and CDR2 sequences are SGHDT and YYEEEE. V dropped 0 bases and J dropped 3 bases, with 10 bases sitting between them. The length of the CDR3 is 14 residues.

This clonotype has just a few counts. The chain links TRBV6-5 to TRBJ1-1; 11 nucleotides line up with TRBD1. The V and J ends lost 6 bases and 8 bases, in that order; junction bases with no gene match: 5. From germline, CDR1 is MNHEY and CDR2 SVGAGI. The CDR3 contains 13 residues. This CDR3 reads CASRLGQGGEAFF. The CDR3 bases are TGTGCCAGCAGACTGGGACAGGGGGGGGAAGCTTTCTTT.

This clonotype was seen just once. J is TRBJ1-5 and V is TRBV27; TRBD1 is a possible D gene (6 bases). Trimming took off 6 bases at V and 9 bases at J, with 18 bases between the two ends. The CDR3 is made up of 14 amino acids. In germline, CDR1 is MNHEY, CDR2 SMNVEV (reference sequence). The CDR3 protein is CASRPQGLRRPQHF. CDR3 coding DNA: TGTGCCAGCAGACCTCAGGGGTTACGGAGGCCCCAGCATTTT.

This clonotype has a single count. The chain combines TRBV5-1 with TRBJ2-7; D is unclear. The germline V gene encodes CDR1 SGHRS and CDR2 YFSETQ. V was trimmed by 2 bases and J by 3 bases, leaving 12 bases between them. The CDR3 is 14 amino acids. The CDR3 protein is CASSFGRRHYEQYF. The CDR3 DNA reads TGCGCCAGCAGCTTTGGCAGGCGCCACTACGAGCAGTACTTC.

This clonotype was detected a few times. The chain uses TRBV5-6 and TRBJ2-7; TRBD2 might be the D (6 bases). This CDR3 spans 17 amino acids. The V end lost 0 bases, the J end lost 1 base, and 17 bases lay between the germline ends. Germline CDR1 and CDR2: SGHDT and YYEEEE. The CDR3 spells CASSLAGSGFSSYEQYF. CDR3 nucleotide sequence: TGTGCCAGCAGCTTGGCCGGGAGTGGATTTAGTTCCTACGAGCAGTACTTC.

This clonotype appeared a few times. The chain recombines TRBV7-2 with TRBJ2-7, with D maybe TRBD1 (5 bases). V lost 7 bases and J lost 2, with 18 bases in between. The CDR3 sequence is 15 residues long. Looked up from germline, CDR1 is SGHTA and CDR2 is FQGNSA. CDR3 in DNA: TGTGCCAGCACCTATTCCCCAGGGCCGGCCTACGAGCAGTACTTC. Residues: CASTYSPGPAYEQYF.

In its sample, this clonotype was seen a few times. J is TRBJ1-6 and V is TRBV5-6; 11 bases are shared with TRBD1. This CDR3 contains 15 residues. V dropped 4 bases and J dropped 14; count of bases not matched to a gene: 11. CDR1 is SGHDT, CDR2 YYEEEE, per germline. The DNA for the CDR3 is TGTGCCAGCAGCCAACCAGGACAGGGGGCCTGGGCCCTCCACTTT. It yields the protein CASSQPGQGAWALHF.

The table lists this clonotype with a few counts. The chain employs TRBV6-2 or TRBV6-3 and TRBJ2-7; D is perhaps TRBD1 or TRBD2 (5 bases each). Trimming took off 0 bases at V and 2 bases at J, with 14 bases between the two ends. CDR3 length: 16 amino acids. Germline-derived CDR1 and CDR2 are MNHEY and SVGEGT. The CDR3 sequence is CASSYSRAGRAYEQYF. The CDR3 DNA reads as TGTGCCAGCAGTTACTCGCGGGCAGGGAGAGCCTACGAGCAGTACTTC.

This clonotype was observed a few times. The J gene is TRBJ2-1, the V gene TRBV3-1; D possibly corresponds to TRBD2 (5 bases). The CDR3 runs 16 residues. Germline-derived CDR1 and CDR2 are LGHDT and YNNKEL (reference sequence). Trimming took 0 bases from V and 0 from J, leaving 9 bases between them. CDR3 in amino acids: CASSQEGGSSYNEQFF. CDR3 in DNA: TGTGCCAGCAGCCAAGAAGGTGGGAGCTCCTACAATGAGCAGTTCTTC.

This clonotype has more than one count but fewer than ten. The chain couples TRBV30 to TRBJ1-4; tentatively, D is TRBD1 (6 bases). Germline-derived CDR1 and CDR2 are GTSNPN and SVGIG (reference sequence). This CDR3 contains 13 residues. Trimming removed 2 bases at V and 13 bases at J, with 17 bases between. DNA of the CDR3: TGTGCCTGGAGTCCGATCCCCGGGACAATACTGTTTTTT. It codes for CAWSPIPGTILFF.

The genes are TRBV18 and TRBJ1-1; D is unresolved. CDR1 is KGHSH, CDR2 LQKENI, per germline. The CDR3 consists of 13 residues. Trimming removed 3 bases at V and 8 bases at J, with 13 bases between. The CDR3 DNA sequence: TGTGCCAGCTCACCCCTACAACCTTGGGAAGCTTTCTTT. This translates into CASSPLQPWEAFF.

This clonotype was seen a handful of times. This chain connects TRBV7-2 to TRBJ1-4; no definite D call. The length of the CDR3 is 11 residues. Germline V lookup: CDR1 SGHTA, CDR2 FQGNSA. V was pared by 4 bases and J by 8 bases, with 5 bases between. CDR3 residues: CASSSAEKLFF. CDR3 coding DNA: TGTGCCAGCAGCTCAGCCGAAAAACTGTTTTTT.